This T cell receptor (beta chain) was profiled in a study of spatial heterogeneity in lung cancer. This clonotype showed up many times. This beta chain is a stray read from a library made for alpha chains; its abundance is not meaningful. Germline CDR1 and CDR2: LNHDA and SQIVND (reference sequence). The V end was cut by 6 bases, the J end by 4 bases, with 9 bases between. The CDR3 loop spans 12 amino acids. Noted time point: sample taken at primary tumor resection. Whole RNA was taken from tumor, nontumor lung or frozen PBMC; it was then sequenced unsorted. One entry per CDR3 protein, called by TCRdb with MiXCR from the 5' RACE reads. The table lists approximately 12,000 distinct CDR3 sequences, 6.2% of them singletons, with approximately 10% in the top ten.

The specimen comprised normal lung tissue next to the tumor, sampled at surgery. The TCR comes from a male donor with early-stage non-small cell lung cancer. The chain is built from TRBV19 and TRBJ1-2; D ambiguous. The CDR3 bases are TGTGCCAGTAGCCCTGGCGCCTATGGCTACACCTTC. Its translation: CASSPGAYGYTF.